This TCR beta chain came from a study of blood T cell repertoires in COVID-19. Looking at the study overall: Sample material is recorded as cDNA or gDNA derived from T cells, B-cell-depleted T cells, or PBMCs.

TCRdb's table, derived via immunoSEQ multiplex PCR, lists solely in-frame clones and lacks some. Of a few hundred thousand clones listed, around four fifths are singletons. Germline CDR1 and CDR2: MNHEY and SVGAGI. V was clipped by 5 bases and J by 2 bases; unmatched bases: 7. The CDR3 runs to 15 residues. This receptor was obtained from a woman aged 45 to 65 who had recovered from COVID-19. The specimen sequenced was PBMCs or T cells enriched from blood (not recorded which). The chain uses TRBV6-5 and TRBJ2-7; 9 positions agree with TRBD1. The DNA of the CDR3 is TGTGCCAGCAGTCGACCCGACAGGGGGACCTACGAGCAGTACTTC. Translating it yields CASSRPDRGTYEQYF.